The present entry profiles one T cell receptor beta chain with its context. Antigen unknown. The record originates from a study of T cell repertoires in cytomegalovirus infection. Study-wide background: A matching HLA type, together with CMV infection, was signaled by public TCR beta signatures.

Whole-study results and caveats: Accumulated public TCR beta family frequency recognized individuals carrying CMV together with the relevant HLA.

CDR3 length: 13 residues. The germline V gene encodes CDR1 SGHTA and CDR2 FQGNSA. Trimming shortened V by 5 bases and J by 6 bases, and 12 bases separated the two germline ends. One entry per CDR3 protein, called by TCRdb with MiXCR from the reads. The table shows 250,000 to 350,000 distinct CDR3 sequences, with around 25% occurring only once. The TCR originated in a human donor in good health (CMV status not recorded). Some clones in this sample may be carry-over from other donors' samples. V gene TRBV7-2 combines with J gene TRBJ2-3, with D perhaps matching TRBD2 (5 bases). The specimen was PBMCs. In nucleotides, the CDR3 is TGTGCCAGCAGCACTACTATAGCGGATACGCAGTATTTT. This gives the protein CASSTTIADTQYF.